Included here is one TCR beta chain sequence, with context. While infection was still active, Seattle patients were enrolled and then followed longitudinally. The data were produced by immunoSEQ multiplex PCR, yet TCRdb's version contains in-frame clones alone and is incomplete. The sample records fewer than 300,000 clones, 86% being singletons. These data belong to a study of blood T cell repertoires in COVID-19. In the study overall: From the United States, Italy and Spain came samples of acute and convalescent COVID-19. Sources were T cells, B-cell-depleted T cells, or PBMCs; the material itself was cDNA or gDNA.

The CDR3 is 20 residues long. Sequencing was done on a sample of peripheral blood. The rearrangement joins TRBV21-1 to TRBJ2-1; TRBD2 is taken as the D call from the table, unchecked against the DNA. TRBV21-1 is assigned pseudogene status. The receptor was isolated from a young woman with COVID-19, enrolled during active disease. The CDR3 nucleotides are TGTGCCAGCTTTGTCGGGACGGAATGGACTAGCGGTTACCCCTACAATGAGCAGTTCTTC. Translating it yields CASFVGTEWTSGYPYNEQFF.